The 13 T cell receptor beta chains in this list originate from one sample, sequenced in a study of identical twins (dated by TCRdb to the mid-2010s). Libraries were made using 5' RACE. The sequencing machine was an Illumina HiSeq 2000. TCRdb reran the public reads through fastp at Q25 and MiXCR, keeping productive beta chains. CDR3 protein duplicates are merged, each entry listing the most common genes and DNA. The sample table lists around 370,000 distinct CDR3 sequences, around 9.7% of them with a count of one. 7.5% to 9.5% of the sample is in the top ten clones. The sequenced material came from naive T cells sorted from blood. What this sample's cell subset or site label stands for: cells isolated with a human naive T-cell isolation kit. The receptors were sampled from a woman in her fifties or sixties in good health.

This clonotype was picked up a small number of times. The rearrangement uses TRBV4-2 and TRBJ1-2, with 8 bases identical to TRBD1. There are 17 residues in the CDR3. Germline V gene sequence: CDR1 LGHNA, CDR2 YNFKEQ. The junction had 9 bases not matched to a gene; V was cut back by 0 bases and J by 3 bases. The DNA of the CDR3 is TGTGCCAGCAGCCAAGAACAGGCAGGGGGCCAGGACTATGGCTACACCTTC. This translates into CASSQEQAGGQDYGYTF.

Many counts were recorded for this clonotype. The CDR3 nucleotides are TGTGCCAGCAGTTTAGCGCGACAGTTCTATGGCTACACCTTC. Translating it yields CASSLARQFYGYTF. This sequence joins TRBV12-3 or TRBV12-4 and TRBJ1-2, with D possibly matching TRBD1 (5 bases). CDR3 length: 14 residues. Deletions cut 0 bases from V and 4 bases from J, with 9 bases between.

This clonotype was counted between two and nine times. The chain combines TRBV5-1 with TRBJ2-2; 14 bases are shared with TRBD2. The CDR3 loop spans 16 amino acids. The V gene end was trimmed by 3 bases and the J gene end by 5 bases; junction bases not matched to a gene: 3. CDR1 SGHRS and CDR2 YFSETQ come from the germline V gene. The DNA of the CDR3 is TGCGCCAGCAGCTGGACTAGCGGGAGGACAACCGGGGAGCTGTTTTTT. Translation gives CASSWTSGRTTGELFF.

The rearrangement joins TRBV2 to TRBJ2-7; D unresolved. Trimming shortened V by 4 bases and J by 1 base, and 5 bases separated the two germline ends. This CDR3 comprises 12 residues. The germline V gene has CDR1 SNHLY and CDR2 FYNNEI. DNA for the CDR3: TGTGCCAGCAGTGCTAGATCCTACGAGCAGTACTTC. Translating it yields CASSARSYEQYF.

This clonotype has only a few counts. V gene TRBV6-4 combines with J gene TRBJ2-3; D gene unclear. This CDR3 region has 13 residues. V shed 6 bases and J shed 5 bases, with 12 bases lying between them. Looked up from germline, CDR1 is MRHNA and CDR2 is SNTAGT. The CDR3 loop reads CASSIKTRDTQYF. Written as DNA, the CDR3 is TGTGCCAGCAGCATCAAGACAAGAGATACGCAGTATTTT.

The CDR3 nucleotides read TGTGCCAGCAGTTCAGGGGGTGGGAAGACCCAGTACTTC. This encodes CASSSGGGKTQYF. The rearrangement uses TRBV27 and TRBJ2-5, with 7 bases lining up with TRBD1. The CDR3 runs 13 residues. The V gene end was trimmed by 4 bases and the J gene end by 6 bases; junction bases not matched to a gene: 5. Germline CDR1 MNHEY, CDR2 SMNVEV (reference sequence).

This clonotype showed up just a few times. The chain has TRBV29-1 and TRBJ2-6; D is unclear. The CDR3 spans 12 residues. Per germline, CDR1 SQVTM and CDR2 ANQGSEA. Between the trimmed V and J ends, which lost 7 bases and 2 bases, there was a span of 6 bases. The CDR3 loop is CSAITGANVLTF. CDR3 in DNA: TGCAGCGCCATAACTGGGGCCAACGTCCTGACTTTC.

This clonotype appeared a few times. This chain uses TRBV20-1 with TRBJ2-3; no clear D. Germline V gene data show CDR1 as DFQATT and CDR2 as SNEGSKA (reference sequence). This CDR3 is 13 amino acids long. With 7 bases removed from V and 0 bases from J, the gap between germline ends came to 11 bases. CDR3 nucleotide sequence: TGCAGTGTCAAGTGGCCAAGCACAGATACGCAGTATTTT. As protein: CSVKWPSTDTQYF.

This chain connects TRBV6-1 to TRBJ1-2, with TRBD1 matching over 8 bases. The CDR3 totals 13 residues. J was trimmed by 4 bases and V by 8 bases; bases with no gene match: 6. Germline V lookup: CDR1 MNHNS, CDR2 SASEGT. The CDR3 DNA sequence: TGTGCCAGCGCGACAGGGACAGGCTATGGCTACACCTTC. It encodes CASATGTGYGYTF.

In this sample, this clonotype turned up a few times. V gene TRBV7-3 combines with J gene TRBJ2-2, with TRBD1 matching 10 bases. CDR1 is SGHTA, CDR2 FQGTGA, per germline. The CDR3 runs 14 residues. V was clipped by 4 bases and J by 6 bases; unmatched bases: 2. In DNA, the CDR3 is TGTGCCAGCAGCTCCGACAGGGGGCCCGGGGAGCTGTTTTTT. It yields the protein CASSSDRGPGELFF.

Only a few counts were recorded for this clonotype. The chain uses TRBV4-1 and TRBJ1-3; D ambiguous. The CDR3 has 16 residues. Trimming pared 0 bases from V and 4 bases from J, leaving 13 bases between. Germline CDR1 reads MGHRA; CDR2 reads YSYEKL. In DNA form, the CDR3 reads TGCGCCAGCAGCCAAGAAGGAAGGGTGGAAGGAAACACCATATATTTT. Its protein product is CASSQEGRVEGNTIYF.

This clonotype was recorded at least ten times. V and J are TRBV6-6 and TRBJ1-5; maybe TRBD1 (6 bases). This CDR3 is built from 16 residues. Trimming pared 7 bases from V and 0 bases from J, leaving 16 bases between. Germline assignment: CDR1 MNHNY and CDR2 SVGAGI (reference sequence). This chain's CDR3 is CASIADRSYSNQPQHF. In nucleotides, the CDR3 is TGTGCCAGCATTGCAGACAGGTCCTATAGCAATCAGCCCCAGCATTTT.

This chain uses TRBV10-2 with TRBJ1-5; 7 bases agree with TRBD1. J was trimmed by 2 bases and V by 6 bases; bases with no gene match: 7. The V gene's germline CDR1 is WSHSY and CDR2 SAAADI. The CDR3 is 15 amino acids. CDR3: CASREQGYGNQPQHF. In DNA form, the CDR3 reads TGCGCCAGCAGAGAACAGGGGTACGGCAATCAGCCCCAGCATTTT.